This T cell receptor (beta chain) was retrieved from a study of blood T cell repertoires in COVID-19. Study summary: Samples of COVID-19 (acute and convalescent) were obtained from the United States, Italy and Spain. Sample material is recorded as cDNA or gDNA derived from T cells, B-cell-depleted T cells, or PBMCs.

Trimming removed 6 bases from V and 5 bases from J, with 14 bases in between. The CDR3 has 14 residues. The V gene's germline CDR1 is MDHEN and CDR2 SYDVKM. The assay was immunoSEQ multiplex PCR, and TCRdb's table has in-frame clones only and misses some. The data contain more than 80,000 clones, 86% of them seen just once; the ten biggest clones take up approximately 1.8%. This clonotype originated in a man older than 75 with acute or convalescent COVID-19. Sequencing input: peripheral blood. This chain connects TRBV28 to TRBJ1-5; D may be TRBD1 (5 bases). As DNA, the CDR3 is TGTGCCAGCAGCTCTGGACAAGTGGATCAGCCCCAGCATTTT. Translation: CASSSGQVDQPQHF.